This T cell receptor (beta chain) was recovered during a study of blood T cell repertoires in COVID-19. The table came from immunoSEQ multiplex PCR; TCRdb's copy has only in-frame clones and leaves some out. The sample has 250,000 or so clones; around 82% are singletons. Participants spanned ages about 18 to 95 years and resided in around 25 US areas. Each exposed participant met a COVID-19 case in the 2 weeks preceding study entry. This CDR3 has 14 amino acids. Trimming left V 5 bases short and J 6 bases short, with 17 bases between. Germline V lookup: CDR1 PRHDT, CDR2 FYEKMQ (reference sequence). The V call is TRBV13, the J call TRBJ2-7, with D perhaps TRBD1 (6 bases). Sequenced: PBMCs or T cells enriched from blood (not recorded which). The clonotype was recovered from a woman aged 40-49 years who had been exposed to COVID-19. CDR3 bases: TGTGCCAGCAGCCACGACAGGAAAAGCTCCGAGCAGTACTTC. Residues: CASSHDRKSSEQYF.